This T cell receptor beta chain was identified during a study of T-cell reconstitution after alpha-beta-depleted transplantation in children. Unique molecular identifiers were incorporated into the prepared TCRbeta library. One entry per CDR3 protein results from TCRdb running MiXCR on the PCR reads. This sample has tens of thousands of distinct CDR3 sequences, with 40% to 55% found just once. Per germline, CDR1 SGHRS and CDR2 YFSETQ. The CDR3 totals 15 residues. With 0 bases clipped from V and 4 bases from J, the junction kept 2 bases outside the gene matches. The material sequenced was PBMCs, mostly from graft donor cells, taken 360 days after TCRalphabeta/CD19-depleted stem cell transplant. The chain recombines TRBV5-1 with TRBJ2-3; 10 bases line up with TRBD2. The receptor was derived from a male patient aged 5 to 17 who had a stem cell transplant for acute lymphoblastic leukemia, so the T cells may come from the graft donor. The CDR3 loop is CASSLDLAGADTQYF. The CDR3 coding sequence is TGCGCCAGCAGCTTGGATCTAGCGGGAGCAGATACGCAGTATTTT.